This entry describes one T cell receptor (beta chain). The data derive from a study of CD8 T cells in Susac syndrome. cDNA came from roughly 0.53 to 1 ug RNA primed by random hexamers. TCRdb itself ran the immunoSEQ multiplex PCR reads through MiXCR, one entry per CDR3 protein. The sample contains 200,000 or so distinct CDR3 sequences, 80% to 95% of which appear only once. The CDR3 covers 16 residues. Germline assignment: CDR1 SQVTM and CDR2 ANQGSEA. V dropped 6 bases and J dropped 0 bases, with 18 bases sitting between them. Sequencing input: CD8+ T cells from PBMCs. The V gene is TRBV29-1, the J gene TRBJ2-1, with a weak D call TRBD2 (6 bases). This TCR was recovered from a human donor with multiple sclerosis. CDR3 sequence: CSVHEPGSSSYNEQFF. CDR3 nucleotide sequence: TGCAGCGTGCACGAACCCGGGAGTAGCTCCTACAATGAGCAGTTCTTC.